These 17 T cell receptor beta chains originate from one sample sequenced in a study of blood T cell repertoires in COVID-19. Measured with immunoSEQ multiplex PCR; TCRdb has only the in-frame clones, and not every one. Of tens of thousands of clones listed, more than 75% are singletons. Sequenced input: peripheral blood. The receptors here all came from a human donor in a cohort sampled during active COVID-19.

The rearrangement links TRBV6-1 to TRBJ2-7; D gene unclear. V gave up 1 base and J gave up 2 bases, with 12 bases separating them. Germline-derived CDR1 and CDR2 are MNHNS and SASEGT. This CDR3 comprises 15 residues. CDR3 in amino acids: CASSEGGESPYEQYF. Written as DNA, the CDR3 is TGTGCCAGCAGTGAAGGAGGTGAGTCCCCCTACGAGCAGTACTTC.

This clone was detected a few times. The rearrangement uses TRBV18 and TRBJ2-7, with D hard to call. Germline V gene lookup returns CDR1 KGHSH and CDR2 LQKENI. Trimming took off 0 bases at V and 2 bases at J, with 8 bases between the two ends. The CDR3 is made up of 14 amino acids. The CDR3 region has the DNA TGTGCCAGCTCACCACCGTCGAGGCCCTACGAGCAGTACTTC. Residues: CASSPPSRPYEQYF.

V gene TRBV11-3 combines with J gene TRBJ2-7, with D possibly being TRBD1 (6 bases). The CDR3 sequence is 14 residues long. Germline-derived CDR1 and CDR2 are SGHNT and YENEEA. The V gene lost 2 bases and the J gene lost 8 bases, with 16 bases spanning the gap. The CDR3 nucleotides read TGTGCCAGCAGCTTAACAGGGCGAGACTCCCAGCAGTACTTC. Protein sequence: CASSLTGRDSQQYF. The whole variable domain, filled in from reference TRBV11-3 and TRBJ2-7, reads EAGVVQSPRYKIIEKKQPVAFWCNPISGHNTLYWYLQNLGQGPELLIRYENEEAVDDSQLPKDRFSAERLKGVDSTLKIQPAELGDSAVYLCASSLTGRDSQQYFGPGTRLTVT.

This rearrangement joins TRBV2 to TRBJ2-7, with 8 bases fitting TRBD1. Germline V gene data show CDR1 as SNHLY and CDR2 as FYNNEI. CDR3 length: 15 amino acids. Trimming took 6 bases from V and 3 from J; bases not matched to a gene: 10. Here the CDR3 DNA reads TGTGCCAGCAGCCCCGGGACAGGAACTGGCTACGAGCAGTACTTC. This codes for CASSPGTGTGYEQYF.

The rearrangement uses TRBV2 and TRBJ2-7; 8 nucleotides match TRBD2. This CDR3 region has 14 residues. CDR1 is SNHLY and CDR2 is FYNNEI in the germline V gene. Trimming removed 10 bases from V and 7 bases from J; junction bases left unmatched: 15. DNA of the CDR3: TGTGCCATCCATGTCGGCAGCGGGAGCGGAGAGCAGTACTTC. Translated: CAIHVGSGSGEQYF. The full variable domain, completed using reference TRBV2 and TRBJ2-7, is EPEVTQTPSHQVTQMGQEVILRCVPISNHLYFYWYRQILGQKVEFLVSFYNNEISEKSEIFDDQFSVERPDGSNFTLKIRSTKLEDSAMYFCAIHVGSGSGEQYFGPGTRLTVT.

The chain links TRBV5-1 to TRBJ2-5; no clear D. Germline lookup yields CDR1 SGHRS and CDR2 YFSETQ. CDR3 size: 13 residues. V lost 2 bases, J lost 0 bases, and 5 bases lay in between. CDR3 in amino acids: CASSLSNQETQYF. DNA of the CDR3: TGCGCCAGCAGCTTATCAAACCAAGAGACCCAGTACTTC.

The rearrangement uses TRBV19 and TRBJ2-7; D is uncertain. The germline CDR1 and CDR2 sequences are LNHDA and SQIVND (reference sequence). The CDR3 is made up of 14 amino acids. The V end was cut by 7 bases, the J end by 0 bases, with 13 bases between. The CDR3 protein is CASTRVLSSYEQYF. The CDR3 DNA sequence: TGTGCCAGTACCCGAGTGTTGAGCTCCTACGAGCAGTACTTC.

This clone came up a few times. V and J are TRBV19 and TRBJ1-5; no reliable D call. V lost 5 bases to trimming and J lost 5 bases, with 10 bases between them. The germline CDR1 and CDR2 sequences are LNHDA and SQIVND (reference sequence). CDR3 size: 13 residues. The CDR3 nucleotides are TGTGCCAGTAGTTCATACAGTTATCAGCCCCAGCATTTT. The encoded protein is CASSSYSYQPQHF. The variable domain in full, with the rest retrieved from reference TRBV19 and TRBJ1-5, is DGGITQSPKYLFRKEGQNVTLSCEQNLNHDAMYWYRQDPGQGLRLIYYSQIVNDFQKGDIAEGYSVSREKKESFPLTVTSAQKNPTAFYLCASSSYSYQPQHFGDGTRLSIL.

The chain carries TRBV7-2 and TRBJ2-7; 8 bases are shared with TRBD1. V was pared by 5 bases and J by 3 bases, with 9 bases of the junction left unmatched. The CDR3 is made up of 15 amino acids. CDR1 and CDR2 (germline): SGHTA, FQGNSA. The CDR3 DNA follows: TGTGCCAGCAGCGTAAGACAGGGGCGAATCTACGAGCAGTACTTC. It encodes CASSVRQGRIYEQYF. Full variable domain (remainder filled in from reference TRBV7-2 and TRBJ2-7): GAGVSQSPSNKVTEKGKDVELRCDPISGHTALYWYRQSLGQGLEFLIYFQGNSAPDKSGLPSDRFSAERTGGSVSTLTIQRTQQEDSAVYLCASSVRQGRIYEQYFGPGTRLTVT.

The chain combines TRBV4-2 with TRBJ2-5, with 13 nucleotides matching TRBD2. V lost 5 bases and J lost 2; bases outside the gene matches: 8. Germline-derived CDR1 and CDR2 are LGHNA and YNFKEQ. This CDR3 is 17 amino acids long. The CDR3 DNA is TGTGCCAGCAGCTCAAGACTAGCGGGAGGCGGGCAAGAGACCCAGTACTTC. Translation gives CASSSRLAGGGQETQYF.

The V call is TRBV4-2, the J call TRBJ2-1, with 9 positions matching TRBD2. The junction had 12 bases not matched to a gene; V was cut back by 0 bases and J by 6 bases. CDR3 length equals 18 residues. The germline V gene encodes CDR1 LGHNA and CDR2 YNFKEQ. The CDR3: CASSQETAGGRARNEQFF. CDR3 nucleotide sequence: TGTGCCAGCAGCCAAGAAACAGCTGGCGGGAGGGCCCGCAATGAGCAGTTCTTC.

The CDR3 sequence: CASSLAGTGANGNTIYF. DNA of the CDR3: TGCGCCAGCAGCTTGGCCGGGACAGGGGCGAATGGAAACACCATATATTTT. J is TRBJ1-3 and V is TRBV5-1; TRBD1 matches 10 bases. V trimming: 0 bases; J trimming: 3 bases; junction bases outside the gene matches: 6. The CDR3 is 17 amino acids. Germline assignment: CDR1 SGHRS and CDR2 YFSETQ.

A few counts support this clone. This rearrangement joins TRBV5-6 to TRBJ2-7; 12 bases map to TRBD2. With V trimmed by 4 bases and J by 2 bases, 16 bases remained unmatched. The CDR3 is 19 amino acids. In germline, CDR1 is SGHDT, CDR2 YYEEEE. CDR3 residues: CASSAYRLAGAVEPYEQYF. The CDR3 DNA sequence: TGTGCCAGCAGCGCATACAGACTAGCGGGAGCGGTTGAACCCTACGAGCAGTACTTC.

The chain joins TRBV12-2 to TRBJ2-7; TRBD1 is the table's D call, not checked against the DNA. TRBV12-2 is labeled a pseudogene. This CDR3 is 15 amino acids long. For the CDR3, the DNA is TGTGCAAGTCGCTCCGTGCGTGGCAGGGTCAACGAGCAGTACTTC. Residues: CASRSVRGRVNEQYF.

CDR3 bases: TGCAGTGCTAGTAGACAGGGGAGGCGCGAGCAGTACTTC. This encodes CSASRQGRREQYF. This chain connects TRBV20-1 to TRBJ2-7, with 8 bases identical to TRBD1. This CDR3 spans 13 amino acids. Germline V gives CDR1 DFQATT, CDR2 SNEGSKA (reference sequence). With 3 bases clipped from V and 6 bases from J, the junction kept 7 bases outside the gene matches.

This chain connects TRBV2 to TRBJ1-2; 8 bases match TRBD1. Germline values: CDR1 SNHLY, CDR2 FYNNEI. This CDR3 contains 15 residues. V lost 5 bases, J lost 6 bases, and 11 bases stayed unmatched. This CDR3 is CASSLGQGGIDGYTF. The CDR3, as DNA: TGTGCCAGCAGTCTAGGACAGGGCGGAATTGATGGCTACACCTTC. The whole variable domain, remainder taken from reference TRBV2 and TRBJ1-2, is EPEVTQTPSHQVTQMGQEVILRCVPISNHLYFYWYRQILGQKVEFLVSFYNNEISEKSEIFDDQFSVERPDGSNFTLKIRSTKLEDSAMYFCASSLGQGGIDGYTFGSGTRLTVV.

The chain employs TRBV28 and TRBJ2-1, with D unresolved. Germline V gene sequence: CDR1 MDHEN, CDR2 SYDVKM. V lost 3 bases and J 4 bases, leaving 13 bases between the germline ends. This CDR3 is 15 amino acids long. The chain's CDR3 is CASSFPVPNYNEQFF. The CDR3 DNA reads TGTGCCAGCAGTTTCCCGGTCCCTAATTACAATGAGCAGTTCTTC.